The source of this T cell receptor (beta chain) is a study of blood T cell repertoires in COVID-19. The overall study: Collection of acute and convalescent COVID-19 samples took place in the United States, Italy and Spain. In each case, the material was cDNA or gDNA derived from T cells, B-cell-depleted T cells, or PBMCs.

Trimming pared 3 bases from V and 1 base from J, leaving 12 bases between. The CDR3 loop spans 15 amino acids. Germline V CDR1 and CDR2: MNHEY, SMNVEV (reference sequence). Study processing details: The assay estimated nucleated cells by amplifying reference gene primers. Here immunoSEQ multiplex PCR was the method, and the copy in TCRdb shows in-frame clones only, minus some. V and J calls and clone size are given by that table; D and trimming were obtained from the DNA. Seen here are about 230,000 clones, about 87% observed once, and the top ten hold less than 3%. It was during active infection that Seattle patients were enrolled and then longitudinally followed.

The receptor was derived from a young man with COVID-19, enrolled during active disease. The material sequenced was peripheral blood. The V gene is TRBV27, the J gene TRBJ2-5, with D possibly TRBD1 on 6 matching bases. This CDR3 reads CASSFLQGSQETQYF. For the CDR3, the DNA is TGTGCCAGCAGTTTCCTACAGGGCTCCCAAGAGACCCAGTACTTC.